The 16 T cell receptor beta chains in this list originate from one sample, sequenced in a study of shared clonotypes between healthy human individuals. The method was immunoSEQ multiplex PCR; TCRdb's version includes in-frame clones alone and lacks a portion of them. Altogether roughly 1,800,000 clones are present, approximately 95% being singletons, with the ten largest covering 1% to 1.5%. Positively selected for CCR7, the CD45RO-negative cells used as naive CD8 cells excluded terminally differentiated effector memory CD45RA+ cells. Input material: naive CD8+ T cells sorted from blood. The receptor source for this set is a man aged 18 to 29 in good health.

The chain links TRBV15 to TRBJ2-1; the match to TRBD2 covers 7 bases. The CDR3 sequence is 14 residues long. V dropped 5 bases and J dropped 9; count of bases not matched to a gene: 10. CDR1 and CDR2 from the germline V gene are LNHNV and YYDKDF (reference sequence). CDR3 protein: CATSPKEGRGEQFF. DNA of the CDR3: TGTGCCACCAGCCCCAAAGAAGGGAGGGGTGAGCAGTTCTTC.

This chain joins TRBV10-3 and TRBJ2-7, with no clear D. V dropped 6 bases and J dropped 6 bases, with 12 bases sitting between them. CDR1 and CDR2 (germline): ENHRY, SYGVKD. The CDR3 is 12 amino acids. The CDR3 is CAISEDLAEQYF. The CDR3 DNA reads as TGTGCCATCAGCGAGGACCTCGCCGAGCAGTACTTC.

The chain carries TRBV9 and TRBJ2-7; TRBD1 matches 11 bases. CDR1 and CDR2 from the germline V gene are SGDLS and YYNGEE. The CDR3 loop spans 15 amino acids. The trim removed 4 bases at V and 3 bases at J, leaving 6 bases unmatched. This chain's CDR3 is CASSPAGTGGYEQYF. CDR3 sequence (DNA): TGTGCCAGCAGCCCCGCCGGGACAGGGGGCTACGAGCAGTACTTC.

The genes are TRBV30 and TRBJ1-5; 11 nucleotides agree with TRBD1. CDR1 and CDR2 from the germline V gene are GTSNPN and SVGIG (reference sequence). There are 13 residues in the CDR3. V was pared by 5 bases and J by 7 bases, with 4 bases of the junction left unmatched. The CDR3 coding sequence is TGTGCCTGGGCACGGGACAGGGGGCAGCCCCAGCATTTT. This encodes CAWARDRGQPQHF.

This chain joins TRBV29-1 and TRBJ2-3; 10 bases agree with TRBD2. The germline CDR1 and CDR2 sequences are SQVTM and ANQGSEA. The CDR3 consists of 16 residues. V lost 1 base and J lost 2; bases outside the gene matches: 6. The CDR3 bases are TGCAGCGTTGAAGGAGCGGGAGGGCGGAACACAGATACGCAGTATTTT. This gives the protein CSVEGAGGRNTDTQYF.

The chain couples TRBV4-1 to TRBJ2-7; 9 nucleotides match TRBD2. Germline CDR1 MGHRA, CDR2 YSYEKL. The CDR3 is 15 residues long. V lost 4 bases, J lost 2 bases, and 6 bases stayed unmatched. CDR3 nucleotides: TGCGCCAGCAGCCCGCGACTAGCGGCCACCTACGAGCAGTACTTC. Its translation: CASSPRLAATYEQYF.

The CDR3 nucleotides read TGCGCCAGCAGCCACAGGGACGTTACCACCGGGGAGCTGTTTTTT. It specifies CASSHRDVTTGELFF. The V call is TRBV4-1, the J call TRBJ2-2; either TRBD1 or TRBD2 may supply D (5 bases each). The CDR3 runs 15 residues. V lost 3 bases and J lost 4, with 12 bases in between. Germline V gives CDR1 MGHRA, CDR2 YSYEKL.

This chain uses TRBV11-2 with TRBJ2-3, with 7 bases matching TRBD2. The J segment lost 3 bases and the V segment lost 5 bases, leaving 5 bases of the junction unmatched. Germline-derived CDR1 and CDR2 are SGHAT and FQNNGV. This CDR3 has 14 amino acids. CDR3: CASSHLAETDTQYF. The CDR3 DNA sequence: TGTGCCAGCAGCCATCTAGCGGAAACAGATACGCAGTATTTT. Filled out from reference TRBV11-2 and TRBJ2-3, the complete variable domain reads EAGVAQSPRYKIIEKRQSVAFWCNPISGHATLYWYQQILGQGPKLLIQFQNNGVVDDSQLPKDRFSAERLKGVDSTLKIQPAKLEDSAVYLCASSHLAETDTQYFGPGTRLTVL.

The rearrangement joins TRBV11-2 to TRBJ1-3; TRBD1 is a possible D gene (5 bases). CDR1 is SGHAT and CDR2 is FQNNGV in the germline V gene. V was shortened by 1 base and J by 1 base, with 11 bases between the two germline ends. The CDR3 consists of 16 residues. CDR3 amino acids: CASSLGVTVSGNTIYF. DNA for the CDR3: TGTGCCAGCAGCTTAGGAGTGACAGTATCTGGAAACACCATATATTTT.

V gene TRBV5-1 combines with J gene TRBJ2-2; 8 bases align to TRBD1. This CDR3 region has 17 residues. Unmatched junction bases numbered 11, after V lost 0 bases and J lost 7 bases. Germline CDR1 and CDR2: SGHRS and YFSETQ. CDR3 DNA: TGCGCCAGCAGCTTGGATACCGGGACAGGTGCGGACGGGGAGCTGTTTTTT. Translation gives CASSLDTGTGADGELFF. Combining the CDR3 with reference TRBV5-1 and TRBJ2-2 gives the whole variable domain KAGVTQTPRYLIKTRGQQVTLSCSPISGHRSVSWYQQTPGQGLQFLFEYFSETQRNKGNFPGRFSGRQFSNSRSEMNVSTLELGDSALYLCASSLDTGTGADGELFFGEGSRLTVL.

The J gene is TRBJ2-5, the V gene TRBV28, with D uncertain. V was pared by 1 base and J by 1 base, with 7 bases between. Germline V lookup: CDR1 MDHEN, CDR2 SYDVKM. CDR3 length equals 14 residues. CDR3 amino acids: CASSLLTPQETQYF. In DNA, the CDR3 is TGTGCCAGCAGTTTATTAACCCCCCAAGAGACCCAGTACTTC.

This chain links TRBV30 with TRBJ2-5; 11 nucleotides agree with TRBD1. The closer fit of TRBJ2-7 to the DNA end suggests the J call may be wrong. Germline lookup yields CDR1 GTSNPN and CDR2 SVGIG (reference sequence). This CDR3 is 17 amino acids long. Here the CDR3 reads CAWSVRAGTGGSYEQYF. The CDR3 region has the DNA TGTGCCTGGAGTGTACGTGCAGGGACAGGGGGGTCCTACGAGCAGTACTTC.

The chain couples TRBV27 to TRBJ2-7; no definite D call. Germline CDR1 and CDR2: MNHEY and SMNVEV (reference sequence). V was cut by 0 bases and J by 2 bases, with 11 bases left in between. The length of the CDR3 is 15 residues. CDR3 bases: TGTGCCAGCAGTTTATCCGGTCGAGGAGCCTACGAGCAGTACTTC. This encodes CASSLSGRGAYEQYF.

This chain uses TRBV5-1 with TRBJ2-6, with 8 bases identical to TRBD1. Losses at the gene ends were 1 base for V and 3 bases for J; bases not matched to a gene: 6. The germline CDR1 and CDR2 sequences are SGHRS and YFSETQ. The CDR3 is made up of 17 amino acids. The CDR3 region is CASSLLSGGGGANVLTF. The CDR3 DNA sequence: TGCGCCAGCAGCTTGCTTTCAGGGGGCGGTGGGGCCAACGTCCTGACTTTC.

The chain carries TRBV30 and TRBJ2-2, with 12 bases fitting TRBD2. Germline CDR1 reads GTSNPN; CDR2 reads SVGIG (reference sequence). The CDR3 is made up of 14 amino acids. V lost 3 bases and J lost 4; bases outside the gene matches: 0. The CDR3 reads CAWRGLAGTGELFF. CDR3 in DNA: TGTGCCTGGAGGGGACTAGCGGGCACCGGGGAGCTGTTTTTT.

CDR3 bases: TGTGCCAGCAGCTTAAGACCCTGGGATACGCAGTATTTT. Residues: CASSLRPWDTQYF. V usage is TRBV7-8 and J usage is TRBJ2-3; no firm D call. In germline, CDR1 is SGHVS, CDR2 FQNEAQ. The CDR3 is made up of 13 amino acids. Trimming took 2 bases from V and 6 from J, leaving 9 bases between them.